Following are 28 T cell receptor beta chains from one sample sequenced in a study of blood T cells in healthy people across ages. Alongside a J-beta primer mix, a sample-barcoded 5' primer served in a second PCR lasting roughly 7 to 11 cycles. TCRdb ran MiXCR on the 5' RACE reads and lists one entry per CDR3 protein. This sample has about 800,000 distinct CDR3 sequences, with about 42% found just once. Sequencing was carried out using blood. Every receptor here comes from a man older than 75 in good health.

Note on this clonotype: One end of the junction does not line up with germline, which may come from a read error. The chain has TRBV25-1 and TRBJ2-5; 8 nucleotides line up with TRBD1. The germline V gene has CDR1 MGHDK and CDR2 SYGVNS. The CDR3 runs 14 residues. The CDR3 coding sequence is TGCGCCAGCAGTGACGGACAGGGTGGGGAGACCCAGTACTTC. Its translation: CASSDGQGGETQYF.

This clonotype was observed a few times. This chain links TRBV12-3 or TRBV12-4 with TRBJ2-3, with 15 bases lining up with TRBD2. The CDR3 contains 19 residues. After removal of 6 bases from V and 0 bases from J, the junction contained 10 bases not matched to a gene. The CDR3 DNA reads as TGTGCCAGCAGCGCGACAGGACTAGCGGGAGGGGCGAGCACAGATACGCAGTATTTT. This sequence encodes CASSATGLAGGASTDTQYF.

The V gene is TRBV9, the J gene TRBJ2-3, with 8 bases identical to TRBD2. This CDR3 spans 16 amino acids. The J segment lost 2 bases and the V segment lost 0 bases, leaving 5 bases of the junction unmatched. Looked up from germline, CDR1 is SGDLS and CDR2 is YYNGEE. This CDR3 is CASSVGSGGYTDTQYF. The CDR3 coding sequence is TGTGCCAGCAGCGTAGGGAGCGGGGGATACACAGATACGCAGTATTTT.

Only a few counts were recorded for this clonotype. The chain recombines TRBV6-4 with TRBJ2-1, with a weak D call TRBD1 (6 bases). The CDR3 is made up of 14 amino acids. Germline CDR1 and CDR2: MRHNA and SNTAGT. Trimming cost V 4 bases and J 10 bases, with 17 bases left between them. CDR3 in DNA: TGTGCCAGCAGTGTGGAACTAGGGGGACGGGAGCAGTTCTTC. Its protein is CASSVELGGREQFF.

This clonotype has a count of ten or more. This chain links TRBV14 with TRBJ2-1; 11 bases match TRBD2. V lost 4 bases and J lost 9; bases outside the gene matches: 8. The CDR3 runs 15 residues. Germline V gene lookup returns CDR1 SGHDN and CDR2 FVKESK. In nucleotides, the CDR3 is TGTGCCAGCAGCCCGAGACTAGCGGGACGGGGTGAGCAGTTCTTC. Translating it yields CASSPRLAGRGEQFF. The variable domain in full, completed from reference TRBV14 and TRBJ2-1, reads EAGVTQFPSHSVIEKGQTVTLRCDPISGHDNLYWYRRVMGKEIKFLLHFVKESKQDESGMPNNRFLAERTGGTYSTLKVQPAELEDSGVYFCASSPRLAGRGEQFFGPGTRLTVL.

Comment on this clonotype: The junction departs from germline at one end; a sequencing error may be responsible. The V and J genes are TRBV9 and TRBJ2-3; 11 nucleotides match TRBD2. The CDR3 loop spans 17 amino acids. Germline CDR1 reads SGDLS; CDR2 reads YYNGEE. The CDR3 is CASSGLLAGAGTDTLYF. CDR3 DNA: TGTGCCAGCAGCGGATTACTAGCGGGAGCTGGCACAGATACGCTGTATTTT.

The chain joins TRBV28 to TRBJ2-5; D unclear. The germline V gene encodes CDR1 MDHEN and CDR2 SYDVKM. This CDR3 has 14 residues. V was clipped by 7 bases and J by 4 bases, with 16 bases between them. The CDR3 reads CASNSQPRAETQYF. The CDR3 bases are TGTGCCAGCAATTCCCAGCCTCGGGCAGAGACCCAGTACTTC.

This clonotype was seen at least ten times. DNA for the CDR3: TGTGCCAGCAGTTCTCGAAAACCGGGACTAGGGGGCGATGAGCAGTTCTTC. Its protein product is CASSSRKPGLGGDEQFF. V gene TRBV12-3 or TRBV12-4 combines with J gene TRBJ2-1; D possibly corresponds to TRBD2 (8 bases). The CDR3 length is 17 residues. The V end lost 4 bases, the J end lost 8 bases, and 24 bases lay between the germline ends.

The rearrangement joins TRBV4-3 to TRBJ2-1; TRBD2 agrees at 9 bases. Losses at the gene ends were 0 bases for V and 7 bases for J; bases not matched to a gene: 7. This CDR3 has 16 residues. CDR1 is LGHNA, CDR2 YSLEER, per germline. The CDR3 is CASSQEAGGPGNEQFF. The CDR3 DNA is TGCGCCAGCAGCCAAGAGGCGGGAGGGCCGGGGAATGAGCAGTTCTTC.

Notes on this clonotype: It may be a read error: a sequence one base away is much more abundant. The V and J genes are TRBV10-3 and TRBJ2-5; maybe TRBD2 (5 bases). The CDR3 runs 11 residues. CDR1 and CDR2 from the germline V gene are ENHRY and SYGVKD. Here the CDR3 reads CAVRSGETQYF. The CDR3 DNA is TGTGCCGTCAGGAGCGGAGAGACCCAGTACTTC.

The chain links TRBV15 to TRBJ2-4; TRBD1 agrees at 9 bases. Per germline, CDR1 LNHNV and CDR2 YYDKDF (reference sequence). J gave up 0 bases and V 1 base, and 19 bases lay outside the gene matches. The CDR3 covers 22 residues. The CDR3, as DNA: TGTGCCACCAGCAGAGCTCTCAACCACCGGGACAGGGAGACAATAGCCAAAAACATTCAGTACTTC. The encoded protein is CATSRALNHRDRETIAKNIQYF.

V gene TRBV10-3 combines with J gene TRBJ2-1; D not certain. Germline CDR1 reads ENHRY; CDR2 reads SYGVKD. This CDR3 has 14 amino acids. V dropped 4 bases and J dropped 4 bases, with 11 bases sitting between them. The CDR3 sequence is CAISADTPYNEQFF. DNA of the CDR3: TGTGCCATCAGTGCTGACACACCTTACAATGAGCAGTTCTTC.

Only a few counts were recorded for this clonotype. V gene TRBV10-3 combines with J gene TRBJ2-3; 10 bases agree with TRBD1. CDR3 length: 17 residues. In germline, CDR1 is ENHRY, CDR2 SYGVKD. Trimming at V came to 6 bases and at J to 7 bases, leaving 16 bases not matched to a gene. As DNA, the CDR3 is TGTGCCATCAGCCTGAAAATCAGACAGGGGGCAAATAATACGCAGTATTTT. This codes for CAISLKIRQGANNTQYF.

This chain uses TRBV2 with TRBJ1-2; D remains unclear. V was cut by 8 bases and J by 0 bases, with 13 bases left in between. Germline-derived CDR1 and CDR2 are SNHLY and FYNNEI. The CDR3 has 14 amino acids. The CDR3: CASGERMTNYGYTF. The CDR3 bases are TGTGCCAGCGGAGAGCGGATGACTAACTATGGCTACACCTTC. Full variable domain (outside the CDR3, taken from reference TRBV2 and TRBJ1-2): EPEVTQTPSHQVTQMGQEVILRCVPISNHLYFYWYRQILGQKVEFLVSFYNNEISEKSEIFDDQFSVERPDGSNFTLKIRSTKLEDSAMYFCASGERMTNYGYTFGSGTRLTVV.

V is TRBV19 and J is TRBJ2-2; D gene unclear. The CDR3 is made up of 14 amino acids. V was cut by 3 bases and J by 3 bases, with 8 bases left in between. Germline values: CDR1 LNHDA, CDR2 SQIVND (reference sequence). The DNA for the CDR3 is TGTGCCAGTAGTATCTTGCAGGACACCGGGGAGCTGTTTTTT. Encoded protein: CASSILQDTGELFF.

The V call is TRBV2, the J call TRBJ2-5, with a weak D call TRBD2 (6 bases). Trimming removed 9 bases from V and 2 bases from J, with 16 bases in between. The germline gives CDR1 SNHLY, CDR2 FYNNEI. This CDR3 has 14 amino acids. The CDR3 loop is CASVNLATQETQYF. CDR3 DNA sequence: TGTGCCAGTGTCAACCTAGCGACACAAGAGACCCAGTACTTC.

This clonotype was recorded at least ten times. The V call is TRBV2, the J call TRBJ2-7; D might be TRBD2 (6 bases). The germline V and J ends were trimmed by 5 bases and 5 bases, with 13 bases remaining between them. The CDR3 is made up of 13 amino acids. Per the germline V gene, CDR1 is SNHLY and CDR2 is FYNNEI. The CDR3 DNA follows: TGTGCCAGCAGTCGTGACGGGAGTAACGAGCAGTACTTC. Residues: CASSRDGSNEQYF. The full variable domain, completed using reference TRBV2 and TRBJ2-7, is EPEVTQTPSHQVTQMGQEVILRCVPISNHLYFYWYRQILGQKVEFLVSFYNNEISEKSEIFDDQFSVERPDGSNFTLKIRSTKLEDSAMYFCASSRDGSNEQYFGPGTRLTVT.

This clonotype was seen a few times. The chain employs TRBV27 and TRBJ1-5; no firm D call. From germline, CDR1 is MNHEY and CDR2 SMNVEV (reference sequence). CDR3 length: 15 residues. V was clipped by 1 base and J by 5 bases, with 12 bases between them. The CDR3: CASSLWAGGHQPQHF. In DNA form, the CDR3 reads TGTGCCAGCAGTTTATGGGCAGGTGGGCATCAGCCCCAGCATTTT.

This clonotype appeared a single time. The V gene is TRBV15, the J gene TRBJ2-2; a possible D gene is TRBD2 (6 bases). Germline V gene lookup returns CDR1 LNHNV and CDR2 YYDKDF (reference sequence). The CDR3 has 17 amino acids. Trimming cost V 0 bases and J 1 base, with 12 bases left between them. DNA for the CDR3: TGTGCCACCAGCAGAGATCGGGGGACGGTGAACACCGGGGAGCTGTTTTTT. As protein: CATSRDRGTVNTGELFF.

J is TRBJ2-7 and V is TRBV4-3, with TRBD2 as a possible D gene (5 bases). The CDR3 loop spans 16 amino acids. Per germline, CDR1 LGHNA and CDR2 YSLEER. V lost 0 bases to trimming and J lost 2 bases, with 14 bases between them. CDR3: CASSQDHCEGAYEQYF. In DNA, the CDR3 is TGCGCCAGCAGCCAAGACCACTGCGAGGGAGCCTACGAGCAGTACTTC.

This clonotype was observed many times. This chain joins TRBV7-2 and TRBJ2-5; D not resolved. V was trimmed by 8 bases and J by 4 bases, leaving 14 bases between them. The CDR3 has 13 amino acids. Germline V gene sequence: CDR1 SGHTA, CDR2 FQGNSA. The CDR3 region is CASGARPRETQYF. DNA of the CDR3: TGTGCCAGCGGAGCGCGACCAAGAGAGACCCAGTACTTC. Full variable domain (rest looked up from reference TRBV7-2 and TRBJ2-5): GAGVSQSPSNKVTEKGKDVELRCDPISGHTALYWYRQSLGQGLEFLIYFQGNSAPDKSGLPSDRFSAERTGGSVSTLTIQRTQQEDSAVYLCASGARPRETQYFGPGTRLLVL.

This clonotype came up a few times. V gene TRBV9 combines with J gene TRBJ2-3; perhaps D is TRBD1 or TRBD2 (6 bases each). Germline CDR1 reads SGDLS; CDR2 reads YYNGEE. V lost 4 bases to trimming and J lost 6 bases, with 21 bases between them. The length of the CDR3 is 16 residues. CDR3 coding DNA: TGTGCCAGCAGCCCACGGGGGCAGCCGGGTGGGGATACGCAGTATTTT. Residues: CASSPRGQPGGDTQYF.

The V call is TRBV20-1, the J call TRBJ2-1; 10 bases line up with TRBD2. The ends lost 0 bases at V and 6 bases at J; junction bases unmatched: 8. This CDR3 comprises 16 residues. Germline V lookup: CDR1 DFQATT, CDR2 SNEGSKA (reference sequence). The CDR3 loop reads CSARDIPGLAINEQFF. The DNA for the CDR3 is TGCAGTGCTAGAGATATACCGGGACTAGCGATCAATGAGCAGTTCTTC.

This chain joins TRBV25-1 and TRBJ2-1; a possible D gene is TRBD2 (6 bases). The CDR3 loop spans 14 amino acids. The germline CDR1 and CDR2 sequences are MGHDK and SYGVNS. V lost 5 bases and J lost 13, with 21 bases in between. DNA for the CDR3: TGTGCCAGCAGTCGCGACGGGAGACAAGAGACCCAGTTCTTC. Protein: CASSRDGRQETQFF. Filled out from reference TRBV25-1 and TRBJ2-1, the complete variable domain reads EADIYQTPRYLVIGTGKKITLECSQTMGHDKMYWYQQDPGMELHLIHYSYGVNSTEKGDLSSESTVSRIRTEHFPLTLESARPSHTSQYLCASSRDGRQETQFFGPGTRLTVL.

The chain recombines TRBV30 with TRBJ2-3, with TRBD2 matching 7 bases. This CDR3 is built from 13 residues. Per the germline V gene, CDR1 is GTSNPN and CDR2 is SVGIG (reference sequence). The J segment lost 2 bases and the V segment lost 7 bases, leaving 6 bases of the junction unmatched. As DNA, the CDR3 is TGTGCCTACGACCGGGACTACACAGATACGCAGTATTTT. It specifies CAYDRDYTDTQYF.

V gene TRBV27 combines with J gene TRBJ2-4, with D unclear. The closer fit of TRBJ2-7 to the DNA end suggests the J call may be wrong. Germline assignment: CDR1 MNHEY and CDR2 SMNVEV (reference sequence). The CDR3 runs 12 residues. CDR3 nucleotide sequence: TGTGCCAGCAGTTTATTCCCGTCCGAGCAGTACTTC. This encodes CASSLFPSEQYF.

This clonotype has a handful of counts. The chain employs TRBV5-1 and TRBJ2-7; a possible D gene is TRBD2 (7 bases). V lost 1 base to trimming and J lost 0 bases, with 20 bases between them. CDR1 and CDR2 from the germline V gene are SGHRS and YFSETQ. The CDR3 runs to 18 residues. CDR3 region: CASSLTRGSGGSSYEQYF. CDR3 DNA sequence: TGCGCCAGCAGCTTGACGAGGGGGAGCGGCGGGAGCTCCTACGAGCAGTACTTC.

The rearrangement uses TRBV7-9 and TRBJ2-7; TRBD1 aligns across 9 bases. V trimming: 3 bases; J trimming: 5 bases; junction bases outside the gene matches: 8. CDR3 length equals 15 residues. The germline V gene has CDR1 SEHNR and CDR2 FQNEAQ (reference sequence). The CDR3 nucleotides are TGTGCCAGCAGCTTGTTGGGACAGGGTCTAAACGAGCAGTACTTC. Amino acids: CASSLLGQGLNEQYF.